Listed below are T cell receptor beta chains from one sample, sequenced in a study of T cell responses to AZD1222 COVID-19 vaccine. Using immunoSEQ multiplex PCR, the repertoire was profiled, and TCRdb retains in-frame clones only, with some absent. The table records 100,000 to 150,000 clones, about 94% of them present only once. The starting material was peripheral blood, obtained on day 0 of AZD1222 vaccination. Every receptor here comes from an adult in good health. Both conserved end residues are part of each CDR3. The D gene is left open where the match is weak. Some rows mark clone size as missing; the rest say once, few, many or name a class of expanded clone.

TRBV12-3/TRBV12-4	TRBJ1-3	once	-	CASRGERNTIYF	TGTGCCAGCAGGGGGGAGCGAAACACCATATATTTT
TRBV7-2	TRBJ1-3	-	-	CASSGASSGNTIYF	TGTGCCAGCAGCGGAGCCTCCTCTGGAAACACCATATATTTT
TRBV5-1	TRBJ1-5	-	-	CASSPGRGGDQPQHF	TGCGCCAGCAGCCCCGGGAGGGGTGGGGATCAGCCCCAGCATTTT
TRBV21-1	TRBJ2-7	-	-	CASSKHNHYEQYF	TGTGCCAGCAGCAAACACAACCACTACGAGCAGTACTTC
TRBV6-6	TRBJ2-7	-	-	CASSYAMGVYEQYF	TGTGCCAGCAGTTACGCCATGGGGGTCTACGAGCAGTACTTC
TRBV19	TRBJ1-2	-	-	CASSNPVDGYTF	TGTGCCAGTAGTAATCCCGTTGATGGCTACACCTTC
TRBV11-2	TRBJ2-4	-	-	CASSFEITGDIQYF	TGTGCCAGCAGCTTTGAGATAACCGGAGACATTCAGTACTTC
TRBV6-1	TRBJ2-5	-	TRBD1	CASSEAPRQGWETQYF	TGTGCCAGCAGTGAAGCGCCGAGACAGGGATGGGAGACCCAGTACTTC
TRBV7-6	TRBJ2-2	-	-	CASSSLGGTAGELFF	TGTGCCAGCAGCTCCTTGGGGGGGACAGCCGGGGAGCTGTTTTTT
TRBV2	TRBJ1-6	few	-	CASSDRRPYNSPLHF	TGTGCCAGCAGTGACAGGAGGCCCTATAATTCACCCCTCCACTTT
TRBV7-3	TRBJ1-1	-	-	CASSLTDNTEAFF	TGTGCCAGCAGCTTGACAGACAACACTGAAGCTTTCTTT
TRBV2	TRBJ2-1	-	TRBD1	CASTSRGRGQGQSYNEQFF	TGTGCCAGCACCAGCCGAGGGAGGGGACAGGGCCAGAGCTACAATGAGCAGTTCTTC
TRBV3-1/TRBV3-2	TRBJ2-7	-	TRBD1	CASSRTGVGDYEQYF	TGTGCCAGCAGCCGAACAGGGGTTGGAGACTACGAGCAGTACTTC